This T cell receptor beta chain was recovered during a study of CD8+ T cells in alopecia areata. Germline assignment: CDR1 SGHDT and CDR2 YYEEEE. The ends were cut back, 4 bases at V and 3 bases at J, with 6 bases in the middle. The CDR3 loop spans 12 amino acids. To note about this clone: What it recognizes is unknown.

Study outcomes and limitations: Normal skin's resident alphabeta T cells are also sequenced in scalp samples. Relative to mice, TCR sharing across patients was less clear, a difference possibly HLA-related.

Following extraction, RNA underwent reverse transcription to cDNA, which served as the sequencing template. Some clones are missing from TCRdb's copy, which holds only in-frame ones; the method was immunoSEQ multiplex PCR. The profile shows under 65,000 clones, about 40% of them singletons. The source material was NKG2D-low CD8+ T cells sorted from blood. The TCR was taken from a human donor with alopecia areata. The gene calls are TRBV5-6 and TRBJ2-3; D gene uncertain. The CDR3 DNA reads TGTGCCAGCAGCCTACCTACAGATACGCAGTATTTT. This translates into CASSLPTDTQYF.